A selection of T cell receptor beta chains follows, all from one sample in a study of blood T cell repertoires in COVID-19. Sequencing used immunoSEQ multiplex PCR; TCRdb keeps in-frame clones, though not all of them. The sample includes some 400,000 clones, around 87% of them seen just once. The sample comprised peripheral blood. All receptors derive from a woman aged 55-75 years with COVID-19, enrolled during active disease. Both conserved end residues are part of each CDR3. D genes are given only for firm matches. Where a row states a size, it is once, few, many or the class of an expanded clone; other rows omit it.

d_call	clone_size	j_call	v_call	cdr3_nt	cdr3_aa
TRBD2	NA	TRBJ2-1	TRBV28	TGTGCCAGCAGTTTGGGAGGGGTCAATTATGGCAATGAGCAGTTCTTC	CASSLGGVNYGNEQFF
NA	NA	TRBJ1-2	TRBV2	TGTGCCAGCAGCCAGAGGTCGGGTGGCTACACCTTC	CASSQRSGGYTF
NA	NA	TRBJ1-2	TRBV27	TGTGCCAGCAGTTTCTTACAGGGCTATGGCTACACCTTC	CASSFLQGYGYTF
NA	once	TRBJ2-2	TRBV11-3	TGTGCCAGCAGCTTATGGGCAGGGACTAACACCGGGGAGCTGTTTTTT	CASSLWAGTNTGELFF
TRBD1	NA	TRBJ1-1	TRBV5-1	TGCGCCAGCAGCTCGGGACAGCCGGGAACTGAAGCTTTCTTT	CASSSGQPGTEAFF
TRBD1	few	TRBJ1-2	TRBV5-6	TGTGCCAGCTTAGGACAGGAGTATGGCTACACCTTC	CASLGQEYGYTF
NA	NA	TRBJ1-1	TRBV7-6	TGTGCCAGCAGCTTGCGGGGGGGGATGATTGCAGGGGAGAACACTGAAGCTTTCTTT	CASSLRGGMIAGENTEAFF
NA	NA	TRBJ1-5	TRBV12-3/TRBV12-4	TGTGCCAGCAGTTTGCCGGTTCAGCCCCAGCATTTT	CASSLPVQPQHF
NA	NA	TRBJ1-5	TRBV7-2	TGTGCCAGCAGTTTCAAGGGGGATCAGCCCCAGCATTTT	CASSFKGDQPQHF
TRBD1	NA	TRBJ1-6	TRBV6-5	TGTGCCAGCAAGGTCGGGGACAGGGTTAATTCACCCCTCCACTTT	CASKVGDRVNSPLHF
NA	NA	TRBJ2-1	TRBV4-2	TGTGCCAGCAGCCCACTAGGACTTGGCGGGGCGAGCTCCTACAATGAGCAGTTCTTC	CASSPLGLGGASSYNEQFF
TRBD1	once	TRBJ1-4	TRBV5-8	TGTGCCAGCAGCAAGGGACAGGGGTGGGGTGAAAAACTGTTTTTT	CASSKGQGWGEKLFF
NA	NA	TRBJ1-3	TRBV7-8	TGTGCCAGCAGCTTAGATCTAGGGAGCGGAAACACCATATATTTT	CASSLDLGSGNTIYF
NA	NA	TRBJ2-4	TRBV19	TGTGCCAGTATCCCCCGGGGAGCCAAAAACATTCAGTACTTC	CASIPRGAKNIQYF
TRBD1	NA	TRBJ2-3	TRBV11-2	TGTGCCAGCAGCCAACAGGGGTTGGTCACAGATACGCAGTATTTT	CASSQQGLVTDTQYF
TRBD1	NA	TRBJ2-6	TRBV4-1	TGCGCCAGCAGCCAGAAACCGGGACAGGGGATCTCTGGGGCCAACGTCCTGACTTTC	CASSQKPGQGISGANVLTF
TRBD1	NA	TRBJ1-2	TRBV7-8	TGTGCCAGCAGCTCGGGACAGACTATTAACTATGGCTACACCTTC	CASSSGQTINYGYTF
NA	NA	TRBJ2-5	TRBV29-1	TGCAGCGCCGCGGGTGGAGTCCGGGAGACCCAGTACTTC	CSAAGGVRETQYF
NA	NA	TRBJ2-3	TRBV5-6	TGTGCCAGCAGCCTCAACCGGCGGGATACGCAGTATTTT	CASSLNRRDTQYF
TRBD1	NA	TRBJ2-1	TRBV5-1	TGCGCCAGCAGCTCCTCCGGGACAGGGGGCACGGATGAGCAGTTCTTC	CASSSSGTGGTDEQFF
NA	NA	TRBJ2-5	TRBV7-3	TGTGCCAGCAGCGCGGGACAGCAAGAGACCCAGTACTTC	CASSAGQQETQYF
TRBD1	NA	TRBJ1-3	TRBV30	TGTGCCTGGAGTCCCCCGATCGGGACAGGGACTTTTTCTGGAAACACCATATATTTT	CAWSPPIGTGTFSGNTIYF
TRBD1	NA	TRBJ1-6	TRBV2	TGTGCCAGCAGCTCAGGGGGCGATTCACCCCTCCACTTT	CASSSGGDSPLHF
NA	NA	TRBJ1-4	TRBV12-5	TGTGCTAGTGGTACGGGGGAAAAACTGTTTTTT	CASGTGEKLFF
TRBD1	NA	TRBJ2-1	TRBV10-3	TGTGCCATCAGTGTTCCGGGACAGGGGTTCGATGAGCAGTTCTTC	CAISVPGQGFDEQFF
NA	few	TRBJ2-7	TRBV6-5	TGTGCCAGCAGTTATGCGAGCAAAAACTACGAGCAGTACTTC	CASSYASKNYEQYF
NA	NA	TRBJ1-1	TRBV19	TGTGCCAGTAGTATAGATCGGAGGGGCACTGAAGCTTTCTTT	CASSIDRRGTEAFF